This T cell receptor (beta chain) originates from a study of siplizumab effects on memory and regulatory T cells. The data were produced by immunoSEQ multiplex PCR, yet TCRdb's version contains in-frame clones alone and is incomplete. The sample contains about 72,000 clones, about 89% of which appear only once. V was trimmed by 0 bases and J by 2 bases, leaving 8 bases between them. The germline CDR1 and CDR2 sequences are MGHRA and YSYEKL. The CDR3 extends over 16 amino acids. The V gene is TRBV4-1, the J gene TRBJ2-6; D is uncertain. The sequence was collected from a human donor in good health. The sample comprised CD8+ T cells sorted from blood. The CDR3 nucleotides read TGCGCCAGCAGCCAAGATGTGCGAACTGGGGCCAACGTCCTGACTTTC. Translating it yields CASSQDVRTGANVLTF.